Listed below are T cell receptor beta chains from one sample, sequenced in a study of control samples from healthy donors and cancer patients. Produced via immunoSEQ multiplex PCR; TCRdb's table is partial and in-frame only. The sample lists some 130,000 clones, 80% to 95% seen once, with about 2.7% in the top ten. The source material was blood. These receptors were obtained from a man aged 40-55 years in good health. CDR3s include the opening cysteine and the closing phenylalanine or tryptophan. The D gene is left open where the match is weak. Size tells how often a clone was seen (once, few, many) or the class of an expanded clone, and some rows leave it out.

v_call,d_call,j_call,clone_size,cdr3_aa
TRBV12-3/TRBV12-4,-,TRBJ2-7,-,CASSEDSIYEQYF
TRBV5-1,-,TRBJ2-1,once,CASRPVQNNEQFF
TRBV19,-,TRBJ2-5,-,CASSLRTDGETQYF
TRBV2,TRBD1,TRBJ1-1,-,CASSADRGPNTEAFF
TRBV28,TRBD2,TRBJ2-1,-,CASSLPGLAGGEITFDSYNEQFF
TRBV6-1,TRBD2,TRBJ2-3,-,CASSEHVTGGKDTQYF
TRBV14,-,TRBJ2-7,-,CASSRDKPWEQYF
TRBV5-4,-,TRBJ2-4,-,CASSSTPGDRQYF
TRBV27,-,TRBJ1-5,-,CASNFIGSHQPQHF
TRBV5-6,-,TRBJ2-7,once,CASSFRGVGSYEQYF
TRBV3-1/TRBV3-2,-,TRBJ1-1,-,CASTRTGNTEAFF